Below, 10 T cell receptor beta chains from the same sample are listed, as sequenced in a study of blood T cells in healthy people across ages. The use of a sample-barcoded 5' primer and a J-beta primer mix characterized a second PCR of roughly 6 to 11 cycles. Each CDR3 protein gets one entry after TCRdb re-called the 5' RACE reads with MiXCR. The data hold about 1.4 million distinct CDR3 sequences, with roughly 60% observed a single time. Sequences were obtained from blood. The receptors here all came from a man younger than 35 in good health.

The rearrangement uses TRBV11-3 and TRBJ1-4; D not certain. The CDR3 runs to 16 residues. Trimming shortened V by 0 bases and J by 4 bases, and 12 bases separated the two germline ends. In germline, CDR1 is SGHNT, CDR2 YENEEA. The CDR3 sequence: CASSLELGPVNEKLFF. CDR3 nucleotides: TGTGCCAGCAGCTTAGAACTCGGACCGGTTAATGAAAAACTGTTTTTT.

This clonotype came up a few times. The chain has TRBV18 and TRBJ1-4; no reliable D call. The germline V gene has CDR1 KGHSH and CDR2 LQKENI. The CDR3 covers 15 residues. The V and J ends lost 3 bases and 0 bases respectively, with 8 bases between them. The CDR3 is CASSPQAATNEKLFF. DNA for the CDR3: TGTGCCAGCTCACCCCAAGCTGCAACTAATGAAAAACTGTTTTTT. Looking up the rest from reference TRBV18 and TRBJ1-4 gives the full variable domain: NAGVMQNPRHLVRRRGQEARLRCSPMKGHSHVYWYRQLPEEGLKFMVYLQKENIIDESGMPKERFSAEFPKEGPSILRIQQVVRGDSAAYFCASSPQAATNEKLFFGSGTQLSVL.

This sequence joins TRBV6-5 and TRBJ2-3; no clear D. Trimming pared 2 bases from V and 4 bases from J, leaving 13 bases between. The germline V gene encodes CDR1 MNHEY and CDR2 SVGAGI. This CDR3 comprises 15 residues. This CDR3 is CASSYTGQQADTQYF. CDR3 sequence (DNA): TGTGCCAGCAGTTACACGGGCCAGCAGGCAGATACGCAGTATTTT.

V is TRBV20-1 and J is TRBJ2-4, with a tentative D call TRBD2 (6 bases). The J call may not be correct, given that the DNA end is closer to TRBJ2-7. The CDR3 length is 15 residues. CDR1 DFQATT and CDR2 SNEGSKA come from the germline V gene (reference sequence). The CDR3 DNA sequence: TGCAGTGCTCCTCACCTCCAGACTAGATTCGACGAGCAGTACTTC. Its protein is CSAPHLQTRFDEQYF.

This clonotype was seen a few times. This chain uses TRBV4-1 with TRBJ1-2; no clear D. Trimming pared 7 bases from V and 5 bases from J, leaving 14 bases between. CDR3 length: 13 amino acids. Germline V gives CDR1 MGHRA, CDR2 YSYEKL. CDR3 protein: CASTGQDLYGYTF. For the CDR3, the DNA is TGCGCCAGCACTGGGCAGGATTTGTATGGCTACACCTTC.

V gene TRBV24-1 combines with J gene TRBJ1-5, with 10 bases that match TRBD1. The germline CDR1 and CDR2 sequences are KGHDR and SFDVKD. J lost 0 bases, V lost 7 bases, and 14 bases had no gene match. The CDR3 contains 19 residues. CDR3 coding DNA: TGTGCCACCAGCGACGATGGACAGGGGGGTGTTTATAGCAATCAGCCCCAGCATTTT. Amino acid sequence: CATSDDGQGGVYSNQPQHF.

CDR3 sequence (DNA): TGTGCCAGCAGCCAAGAAGAAGAAGGGGGAGCCTACGAGCAGTACTTC. Amino acid sequence: CASSQEEEGGAYEQYF. The chain has TRBV4-2 and TRBJ2-4; a weak D match, TRBD1 (6 bases). The better agreement between TRBJ2-7 and the DNA end casts doubt on the J call. Germline V CDR1 and CDR2: LGHNA, YNFKEQ. CDR3 length equals 16 residues.

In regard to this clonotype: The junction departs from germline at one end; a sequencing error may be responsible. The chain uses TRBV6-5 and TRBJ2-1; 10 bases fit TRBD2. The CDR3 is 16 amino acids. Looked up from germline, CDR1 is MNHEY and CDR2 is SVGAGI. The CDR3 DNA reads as TGTGCTAGCAGTTACCTAGCGGGGGAGACCTACAATGAGCAGTTCTTC. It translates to CASSYLAGETYNEQFF.

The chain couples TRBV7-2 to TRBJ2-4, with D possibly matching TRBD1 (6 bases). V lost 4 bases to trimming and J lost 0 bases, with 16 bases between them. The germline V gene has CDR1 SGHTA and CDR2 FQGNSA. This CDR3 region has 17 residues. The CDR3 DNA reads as TGTGCCAGCAGCTCAGAACCAGGGGCTATAGCCAAAAACATTCAGTACTTC. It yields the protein CASSSEPGAIAKNIQYF.

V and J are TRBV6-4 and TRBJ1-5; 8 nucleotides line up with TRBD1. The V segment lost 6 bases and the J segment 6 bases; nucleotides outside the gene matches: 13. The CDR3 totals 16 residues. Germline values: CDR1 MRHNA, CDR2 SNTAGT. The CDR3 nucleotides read TGTGCCAGCAGCCTTATTCCCGGACAGGGAGGTCAGCCCCAGCATTTT. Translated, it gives CASSLIPGQGGQPQHF.